This TCR beta chain was profiled in a study of PD-1 blockade in classical Hodgkin lymphoma. Assay: immunoSEQ multiplex PCR; the TCRdb copy retains only in-frame clones and omits some. Of approximately 17,000 clones listed, around 80% are singletons. Relapse was seen in all patients after autologous stem cell transplantation, and brentuximab vedotin exposure was variable. CDR3 length equals 13 residues. V was pared by 0 bases and J by 5 bases, with 8 bases between. CDR1 and CDR2 (germline): WSHSY, SAAADI. This receptor was identified in a human donor with classical Hodgkin lymphoma. The sequences come from peripheral blood mononuclear cells (PBMCs), collected at baseline. V is TRBV10-2 and J is TRBJ2-7; D is ambiguous. CDR3 sequence reads: CASSESRVHEQYF. The CDR3 nucleotides are TGCGCCAGCAGTGAGTCCCGGGTCCACGAGCAGTACTTC.